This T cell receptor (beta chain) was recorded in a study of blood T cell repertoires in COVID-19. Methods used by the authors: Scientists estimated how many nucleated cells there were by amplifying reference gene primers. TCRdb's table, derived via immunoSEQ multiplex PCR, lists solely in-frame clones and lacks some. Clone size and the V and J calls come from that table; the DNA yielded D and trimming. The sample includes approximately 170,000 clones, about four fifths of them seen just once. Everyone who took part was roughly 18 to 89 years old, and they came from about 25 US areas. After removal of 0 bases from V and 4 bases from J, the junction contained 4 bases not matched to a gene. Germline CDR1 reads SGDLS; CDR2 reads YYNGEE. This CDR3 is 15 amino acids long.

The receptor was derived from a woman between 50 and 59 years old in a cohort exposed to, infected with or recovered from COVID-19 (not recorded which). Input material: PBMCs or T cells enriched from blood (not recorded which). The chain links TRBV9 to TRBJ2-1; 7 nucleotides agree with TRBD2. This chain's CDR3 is CASSVALAAYNEQFF. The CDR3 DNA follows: TGTGCCAGCAGCGTAGCGCTAGCGGCTTACAATGAGCAGTTCTTC.